Shown below are 32 T cell receptor beta chains from a single sample sequenced in a study of cytomegalovirus exposure and HLA in healthy donors. Use of 60 Vbeta and 13 Jbeta primers characterized the PCR. The data were produced by immunoSEQ multiplex PCR, yet TCRdb's version contains in-frame clones alone and is incomplete. The sample lists tens of thousands of clones; about 82% were seen once. Sequencing input: PBMCs. The receptors shown here come from a woman younger than 45 in good health and CMV-seronegative.

Only a few counts were recorded for this clone. The chain combines TRBV12-5 with TRBJ2-1, with a possible D match to TRBD1 (6 bases). The CDR3 covers 13 residues. Trimming took 6 bases from V and 8 from J, leaving 14 bases between them. The germline V gene has CDR1 LGHNT and CDR2 FRNRAP. The CDR3 region is CASGSTGQHEQFF. Here the CDR3 DNA reads TGTGCTAGTGGCTCTACCGGACAGCATGAGCAGTTCTTC.

The gene calls are TRBV10-2 and TRBJ1-4; 7 nucleotides line up with TRBD1. Germline V gene lookup returns CDR1 WSHSY and CDR2 SAAADI. V lost 5 bases to trimming and J lost 3 bases; unmatched junction nucleotides: 6. The CDR3 has 15 amino acids. CDR3: CASSYQGVPNEKLFF. CDR3 sequence (DNA): TGCGCCAGCAGTTACCAGGGGGTGCCTAATGAAAAACTGTTTTTT.

The chain joins TRBV6-5 to TRBJ1-2, with D uncertain. V gave up 6 bases and J gave up 7 bases, with 18 bases separating them. The CDR3 contains 14 residues. Per germline, CDR1 MNHEY and CDR2 SVGAGI. The CDR3 loop is CASSPPGGDRGYTF. CDR3 DNA: TGTGCCAGCAGCCCCCCCGGCGGGGATCGTGGCTACACCTTC.

The chain employs TRBV7-9 and TRBJ1-6, with 10 bases aligning to TRBD1. The CDR3 length is 16 residues. The J segment lost 8 bases and the V segment lost 5 bases, leaving 9 bases of the junction unmatched. CDR1 and CDR2 (germline): SEHNR, FQNEAQ (reference sequence). As DNA, the CDR3 is TGTGCCAGCAGCGTTCCCGGGACAGGGGAATATTCACCCCTCCACTTT. This translates into CASSVPGTGEYSPLHF.

J is TRBJ1-5 and V is TRBV10-3; no clear D gene. The germline V gene has CDR1 ENHRY and CDR2 SYGVKD. This CDR3 comprises 13 residues. V lost 0 bases, J lost 7 bases, and 7 bases lay in between. This chain's CDR3 is CAISESSQQPQHF. CDR3 nucleotide sequence: TGTGCCATCAGTGAGTCAAGTCAGCAGCCCCAGCATTTT.

V is TRBV19 and J is TRBJ2-1; D perhaps matches TRBD2 (6 bases). Germline V gene lookup returns CDR1 LNHDA and CDR2 SQIVND (reference sequence). The V end was cut by 11 bases, the J end by 5 bases, with 16 bases between. There are 13 residues in the CDR3. The CDR3 DNA reads as TGTGCCGGAGCTATTAGCGGACACAATGAGCAGTTCTTC. Translation: CAGAISGHNEQFF. Full variable domain (outside the CDR3, taken from reference TRBV19 and TRBJ2-1): DGGITQSPKYLFRKEGQNVTLSCEQNLNHDAMYWYRQDPGQGLRLIYYSQIVNDFQKGDIAEGYSVSREKKESFPLTVTSAQKNPTAFYLCAGAISGHNEQFFGPGTRLTVL.

The gene calls are TRBV5-1 and TRBJ2-1, with unresolved D. V shed 4 bases and J shed 9 bases, with 11 bases lying between them. Per the germline V gene, CDR1 is SGHRS and CDR2 is YFSETQ. The CDR3 contains 12 residues. CDR3 residues: CASSLVIGEQFF. DNA of the CDR3: TGCGCCAGCAGCCTAGTTATAGGTGAGCAGTTCTTC.

The chain recombines TRBV23-1 with TRBJ1-1, with TRBD1 matching 9 bases. TRBV23-1 is identified as an open reading frame with a role that is uncertain. Trimming at V came to 3 bases and at J to 3 bases, leaving 5 bases not matched to a gene. This CDR3 region has 15 residues. The CDR3 nucleotides are TGCGCCAGCAGTCACCCCGACAGGGGGGACACTGAAGCTTTCTTT. This codes for CASSHPDRGDTEAFF.

The rearrangement joins TRBV13 to TRBJ2-7, with TRBD1 as a possible D gene (6 bases). Trimming took 5 bases from V and 7 from J, leaving 18 bases between them. CDR3 length: 14 residues. Germline CDR1 is PRHDT and CDR2 is FYEKMQ (reference sequence). The CDR3 loop is CASSQVGRGPEQYF. The CDR3 DNA follows: TGTGCCAGCAGCCAAGTGGGCAGGGGCCCAGAGCAGTACTTC.

V is TRBV6-1 and J is TRBJ1-6, with 9 bases fitting TRBD1. V dropped 3 bases and J dropped 0; count of bases not matched to a gene: 3. Germline V gene lookup returns CDR1 MNHNS and CDR2 SASEGT. The CDR3 runs to 17 residues. CDR3 protein: CASSDDRGSSYNSPLHF. The DNA of the CDR3 is TGTGCCAGCAGTGACGACAGGGGGAGCTCCTATAATTCACCCCTCCACTTT.

In this sample, this clone turned up a few times. This chain connects TRBV2 to TRBJ2-7; a possible D gene is TRBD2 (7 bases). The CDR3 extends over 13 amino acids. V shed 4 bases and J shed 4 bases, with 11 bases lying between them. Looked up from germline, CDR1 is SNHLY and CDR2 is FYNNEI. The CDR3 DNA sequence: TGTGCCAGCAGTGCACAGGGAGGGTACGAGCAGTACTTC. This encodes CASSAQGGYEQYF.

This clone was detected once. This chain joins TRBV11-2 and TRBJ1-2; 8 positions match TRBD1. Germline CDR1 reads SGHAT; CDR2 reads FQNNGV. The CDR3 contains 17 residues. J lost 4 bases, V lost 8 bases, and 18 bases had no gene match. As DNA, the CDR3 is TGTGCCAGCTCGGTAGGACAGGGTGGAAGTGACAGCTATGGCTACACCTTC. It specifies CASSVGQGGSDSYGYTF.

This chain links TRBV5-1 with TRBJ1-1, with 7 bases matching TRBD1. The germline CDR1 and CDR2 sequences are SGHRS and YFSETQ. The CDR3 is 17 residues long. The V and J ends lost 0 bases and 4 bases, in that order; junction bases with no gene match: 12. CDR3 residues: CASSLADYRGRGTEAFF. Here the CDR3 DNA reads TGCGCCAGCAGCTTGGCAGATTACAGGGGACGAGGCACTGAAGCTTTCTTT.

The chain recombines TRBV5-1 with TRBJ2-2; 9 bases are a match to TRBD1. The germline gives CDR1 SGHRS, CDR2 YFSETQ. J was trimmed by 4 bases and V by 4 bases; bases with no gene match: 11. CDR3 length: 17 amino acids. The CDR3 DNA follows: TGCGCCAGCAGCCTAAGGGACAGGGCTTCGGGCACCGGGGAGCTGTTTTTT. Amino acids: CASSLRDRASGTGELFF. Looking up the rest from reference TRBV5-1 and TRBJ2-2 gives the full variable domain: KAGVTQTPRYLIKTRGQQVTLSCSPISGHRSVSWYQQTPGQGLQFLFEYFSETQRNKGNFPGRFSGRQFSNSRSEMNVSTLELGDSALYLCASSLRDRASGTGELFFGEGSRLTVL.

The chain carries TRBV7-9 and TRBJ1-1, with unresolved D. This CDR3 contains 18 residues. Germline CDR1 is SEHNR and CDR2 is FQNEAQ (reference sequence). V shed 5 bases and J shed 1 base, with 23 bases lying between them. CDR3 loop: CASSRRVAILAGNTEAFF. As DNA, the CDR3 is TGTGCCAGCAGCCGTCGAGTGGCGATTCTAGCCGGGAACACTGAAGCTTTCTTT.

This chain connects TRBV18 to TRBJ2-5; TRBD1 might be the D (5 bases). This CDR3 is built from 13 residues. V was shortened by 1 base and J by 4 bases, with 7 bases between the two germline ends. Germline lookup yields CDR1 KGHSH and CDR2 LQKENI. CDR3 residues: CASSPQGLETQYF. CDR3 coding DNA: TGTGCCAGCTCACCACAGGGGTTAGAGACCCAGTACTTC. The whole variable domain, remainder taken from reference TRBV18 and TRBJ2-5, is NAGVMQNPRHLVRRRGQEARLRCSPMKGHSHVYWYRQLPEEGLKFMVYLQKENIIDESGMPKERFSAEFPKEGPSILRIQQVVRGDSAAYFCASSPQGLETQYFGPGTRLLVL.

The rearrangement joins TRBV5-1 to TRBJ2-7, with a tentative D call TRBD1 (7 bases). The germline V and J ends were trimmed by 5 bases and 7 bases, with 16 bases remaining between them. This CDR3 is built from 13 residues. Germline loops: CDR1 SGHRS, CDR2 YFSETQ. CDR3 region: CASRRDSGGEQYF. CDR3 bases: TGCGCCAGCAGACGGGACAGCGGAGGGGAGCAGTACTTC.

The chain has TRBV9 and TRBJ2-3; D is possibly TRBD2 (6 bases). This CDR3 is 14 amino acids long. CDR1 and CDR2 from the germline V gene are SGDLS and YYNGEE. V was shortened by 3 bases and J by 10 bases, with 18 bases between the two germline ends. In DNA form, the CDR3 reads TGTGCCAGCAGCGCCCCTCCCCCAGCGGGTGCGCAGTATTTT. Its protein product is CASSAPPPAGAQYF. Drawing the rest from reference TRBV9 and TRBJ2-3, the complete variable domain is DSGVTQTPKHLITATGQRVTLRCSPRSGDLSVYWYQQSLDQGLQFLIQYYNGEERAKGNILERFSAQQFPDLHSELNLSSLELGDSALYFCASSAPPPAGAQYFGPGTRLTVL.

This chain joins TRBV7-2 and TRBJ2-1; D not certain. The V end was cut by 3 bases, the J end by 10 bases, with 13 bases between. Germline V gene data show CDR1 as SGHTA and CDR2 as FQGNSA. The length of the CDR3 is 13 residues. CDR3 protein: CASSFSVPPEQFF. The CDR3, as DNA: TGTGCCAGCAGCTTCTCCGTTCCTCCCGAGCAGTTCTTC. Looking up the rest from reference TRBV7-2 and TRBJ2-1 gives the full variable domain: GAGVSQSPSNKVTEKGKDVELRCDPISGHTALYWYRQSLGQGLEFLIYFQGNSAPDKSGLPSDRFSAERTGGSVSTLTIQRTQQEDSAVYLCASSFSVPPEQFFGPGTRLTVL.

Notes on this clone: Compared with germline, one end of the junction differs, possibly owing to a read error. The chain uses TRBV6-5 and TRBJ2-7, with 9 bases matching TRBD1. The germline V gene encodes CDR1 MNHEY and CDR2 SVGAGI. The CDR3 covers 15 residues. CDR3 nucleotides: TGTGCCAGCAGTAAGGACAGGGGCTTCTCCAACGAGCAGTACTTC. Protein sequence: CASSKDRGFSNEQYF.

The rearrangement joins TRBV7-2 to TRBJ2-5; a possible D gene is TRBD1 (6 bases). V was clipped by 2 bases and J by 1 base, with 8 bases between them. Germline CDR1 reads SGHTA; CDR2 reads FQGNSA. This CDR3 comprises 14 residues. The CDR3 here is CASSLLGGQETQYF. CDR3 DNA sequence: TGTGCCAGCAGCTTATTAGGGGGCCAAGAGACCCAGTACTTC.

The rearrangement uses TRBV2 and TRBJ1-1; D remains ambiguous. The CDR3 is 13 residues long. V lost 3 bases and J 1 base, leaving 6 bases between the germline ends. CDR1 and CDR2 (germline): SNHLY, FYNNEI. CDR3 nucleotides: TGTGCCAGCAGTGAGTCCTGGAACACTGAAGCTTTCTTT. Protein: CASSESWNTEAFF.

The chain links TRBV2 to TRBJ1-2; tentatively, D is TRBD1 (6 bases). With 3 bases removed from V and 5 bases from J, the gap between germline ends came to 28 bases. The germline CDR1 and CDR2 sequences are SNHLY and FYNNEI. CDR3 length: 19 amino acids. The CDR3 loop reads CASSERRGAPDPKDYGYTF. The CDR3 DNA follows: TGTGCCAGCAGTGAGAGGCGGGGGGCCCCTGACCCCAAAGATTATGGCTACACCTTC.

A single count supports this clone. At one boundary the junction diverges from the germline segment, which might be a read error. The CDR3 is CSSRKRTGGYTEAFF. The CDR3 DNA reads as TGTTCCAGCAGGAAGCGGACAGGGGGCTACACTGAAGCTTTCTTT. The chain recombines TRBV7-9 with TRBJ1-1; TRBD1 matches at 11 bases. Germline V gene sequence: CDR1 SEHNR, CDR2 FQNEAQ (reference sequence). The CDR3 spans 15 residues.

V usage is TRBV6-4 and J usage is TRBJ2-1; possible D gene TRBD1, 6 bases. Germline V gene lookup returns CDR1 MRHNA and CDR2 SNTAGT. CDR3 length: 15 residues. The V end lost 6 bases, the J end lost 6 bases, and 18 bases lay between the germline ends. The CDR3, as DNA: TGTGCCAGCAGCGCTACCGGGACACCCGGCAATGAGCAGTTCTTC. It translates to CASSATGTPGNEQFF.

The chain combines TRBV28 with TRBJ2-1; maybe TRBD2 (6 bases). There are 17 residues in the CDR3. CDR1 MDHEN and CDR2 SYDVKM come from the germline V gene. Trimming shortened V by 6 bases and J by 4 bases, and 22 bases separated the two germline ends. CDR3 in DNA: TGTGCCAGCAGGTCACGGGGGTGGGCAGATTCGTACAATGAGCAGTTCTTC. It is translated as CASRSRGWADSYNEQFF.

This sequence joins TRBV11-2 and TRBJ2-3, with D unclear. V was pared by 5 bases and J by 6 bases, with 12 bases between. CDR3 length: 13 residues. Germline CDR1 SGHAT, CDR2 FQNNGV. This CDR3 is CASSSRSWDTQYF. CDR3 in DNA: TGTGCCAGCAGCAGCCGGTCTTGGGATACGCAGTATTTT.

The CDR3 loop is CAWAEALGGWSQYF. The CDR3 nucleotides read TGTGCCTGGGCCGAGGCCCTCGGCGGGTGGTCCCAGTACTTC. The genes are TRBV30 and TRBJ2-5, with a tentative D call TRBD2 (5 bases). Trimming took off 5 bases at V and 9 bases at J, with 22 bases between the two ends. This CDR3 region has 14 residues. From germline, CDR1 is GTSNPN and CDR2 SVGIG (reference sequence).

The rearrangement joins TRBV7-9 to TRBJ1-1, with D unresolved. The CDR3 extends over 14 amino acids. Trimming pared 0 bases from V and 7 bases from J, leaving 12 bases between. CDR1 and CDR2 from the germline V gene are SEHNR and FQNEAQ (reference sequence). Here the CDR3 reads CASSLAYGFGEAFF. The DNA for the CDR3 is TGTGCCAGCAGCTTAGCGTACGGTTTCGGTGAAGCTTTCTTT.

This clone was detected a few times. The rearrangement joins TRBV10-3 to TRBJ1-1; D gene ambiguous. This CDR3 is built from 12 residues. Between the trimmed V and J ends, which lost 4 bases and 9 bases, there was a span of 12 bases. CDR1 and CDR2 (germline): ENHRY, SYGVKD. This CDR3 reads CAISVGRSQAFF. CDR3 coding DNA: TGTGCCATCAGTGTGGGCAGGTCTCAAGCTTTCTTT.

The gene calls are TRBV21-1 and TRBJ1-1; no check of the table's D call, TRBD1, against the DNA was made. TRBV21-1 is a listed pseudogene. The CDR3 consists of 15 residues. The CDR3 loop is CASSKGSRAPTEAFF. As DNA, the CDR3 is TGTGCCAGCAGCAAAGGTAGCAGGGCTCCCACTGAAGCTTTCTTT.

The chain is built from TRBV18 and TRBJ2-3; 8 bases are a match to TRBD1. The CDR3 sequence is 15 residues long. J was trimmed by 2 bases and V by 5 bases; bases with no gene match: 6. Germline V CDR1 and CDR2: KGHSH, LQKENI. CDR3 nucleotides: TGTGCCAGCTCAGCACAGGGGGTGGCCACAGATACGCAGTATTTT. Protein product: CASSAQGVATDTQYF.